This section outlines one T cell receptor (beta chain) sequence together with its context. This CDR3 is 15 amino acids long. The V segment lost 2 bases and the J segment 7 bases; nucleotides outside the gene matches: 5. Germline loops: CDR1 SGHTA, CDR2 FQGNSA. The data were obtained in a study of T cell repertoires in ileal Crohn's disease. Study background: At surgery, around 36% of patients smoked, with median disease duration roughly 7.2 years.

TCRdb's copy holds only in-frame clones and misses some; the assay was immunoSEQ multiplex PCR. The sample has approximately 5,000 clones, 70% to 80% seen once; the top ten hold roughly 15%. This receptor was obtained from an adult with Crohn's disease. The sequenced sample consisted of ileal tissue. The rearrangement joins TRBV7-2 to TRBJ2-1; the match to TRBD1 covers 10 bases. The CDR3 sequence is CASSLRTGGWNEQFF. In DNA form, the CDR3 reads TGTGCCAGCAGCTTACGGACAGGGGGTTGGAATGAGCAGTTCTTC.